The rows below give T cell receptor beta chains drawn from one sample of a study of PD-1 blockade in classical Hodgkin lymphoma. Clones were sequenced by immunoSEQ multiplex PCR, and TCRdb holds only the in-frame ones, with some missing. The sample gives roughly 32,000 clones, roughly four fifths of which show up once; 30% to 35% is in the top ten. The sequenced sample was peripheral blood mononuclear cells (PBMCs), obtained at baseline. The receptor source for this set is a human donor with classical Hodgkin lymphoma. Both conserved end residues are part of each CDR3. D genes are given only for firm matches. Size values are once, few and many counts, or a class for expanded clones, and some rows have none.

clone_size	j_call	v_call	d_call	cdr3_nt	cdr3_aa
.	TRBJ1-5	TRBV2	.	TGTGCCAGCAGTGAAGGGGGCAATCAGCCCCAGCATTTT	CASSEGGNQPQHF
.	TRBJ1-2	TRBV6-5	.	TGTGCCAGCAGTTACCAGGCTCTTGATAACTATGGCTACACCTTC	CASSYQALDNYGYTF
few	TRBJ1-4	TRBV19	.	TGTGCCAGTCACCGGCCGGGGGGAAAACTGTTTTTT	CASHRPGGKLFF
.	TRBJ1-2	TRBV2	TRBD1	TGTGCCAGCAGTGAAAGGTTTTCGGGACAGAGGTATGGCTACACCTTC	CASSERFSGQRYGYTF
.	TRBJ2-7	TRBV11-2	.	TGTGCCAGCAGCCGCTATAGCTACGAGCAGTACTTC	CASSRYSYEQYF
.	TRBJ1-2	TRBV10-3	.	TGTGCCATCACCAACCGGGACGGAGCTAACTATGGCTACACCTTC	CAITNRDGANYGYTF
.	TRBJ2-7	TRBV6-4	.	TGTGCCAGCAGTGAAGGGAGATACGAGCAGTACTTC	CASSEGRYEQYF
.	TRBJ1-2	TRBV29-1	.	TGCAGCGTTGAGTCCGGACTCGGGAGGGTTGGCTACACCTTC	CSVESGLGRVGYTF
.	TRBJ2-5	TRBV25-1	.	TGTGCCAGCAGCCCAGAGACCCAGTACTTC	CASSPETQYF
.	TRBJ1-2	TRBV2	TRBD1	TGTGCCAGCACCCGGGACAGCAACTATGGCTACACCTTC	CASTRDSNYGYTF
.	TRBJ2-1	TRBV27	TRBD1	TGTGCCAGCAGTTTAAACCTGGACAGGGCGATAGACAATGAGCAGTTCTTC	CASSLNLDRAIDNEQFF
.	TRBJ2-7	TRBV6-6	TRBD1	TGTGCCAGCAGTTATTGGGACAGGGTGGCCGAGCAGTACTTC	CASSYWDRVAEQYF
.	TRBJ1-2	TRBV29-1	TRBD1	TGCAGCGTTGGGGACAGGGGAAGGGCCTATGGCTACACCTTC	CSVGDRGRAYGYTF
.	TRBJ2-5	TRBV7-9	.	TGTGCCAGCAGCTTAGGGGCGGTCGGGTTTGGAAAAGAGACCCAGTACTTC	CASSLGAVGFGKETQYF
.	TRBJ1-1	TRBV7-2	TRBD1	TGTGCCAGCAACTACCAGGGGGCTGGCACTGAAGCTTTCTTT	CASNYQGAGTEAFF
.	TRBJ2-7	TRBV7-8	.	TGTGCCAGCAGCTACCTTGAGGACTCCTACGAGCAGTACTTC	CASSYLEDSYEQYF
.	TRBJ2-3	TRBV28	TRBD2	TGTGCCAGCAGCACGCAGCGGGGATACACAGATACGCAGTATTTT	CASSTQRGYTDTQYF
.	TRBJ2-3	TRBV27	TRBD2	TGTGCCAGCAGTGGATCTAGCGGGGGGGACACAGATACGCAGTATTTT	CASSGSSGGDTDTQYF
once	TRBJ2-3	TRBV4-3	TRBD2	TGCGCCAGCAGCCAAGATCATTGGGCGGGGGAAACAGATACGCAGTATTTT	CASSQDHWAGETDTQYF
.	TRBJ1-4	TRBV27	TRBD1	TGTGCCAGCAGTTCGGACAGGGTTGGTGAAAAACTGTTTTTT	CASSSDRVGEKLFF
.	TRBJ2-5	TRBV5-1	TRBD1	TGCGCCAGCAGCTACGGACAGGGGGCGAGGGAGACCCAGTACTTC	CASSYGQGARETQYF
few	TRBJ1-4	TRBV29-1	.	TGCAGCATTAAACTCGGGACGGATAATGAAAAACTGTTTTTT	CSIKLGTDNEKLFF
.	TRBJ1-2	TRBV7-9	TRBD1	TGTGCCAGCAGCCGTTCGGACAGGGCTAACTATGGCTACACCTTC	CASSRSDRANYGYTF
.	TRBJ2-5	TRBV12-5	.	TGTGCTAGTGGTTTGGTAGCGGGTCCCTACCAAGAGACCCAGTACTTC	CASGLVAGPYQETQYF
.	TRBJ1-4	TRBV2	.	TGTGCCAGTCGATACAAGGGGCAATGGGATGAAAAACTGTTTTTT	CASRYKGQWDEKLFF
.	TRBJ2-2	TRBV5-4	.	TGTGCCAGCAGCTTGGATACCGGGGAGCTGTTTTTT	CASSLDTGELFF
few	TRBJ1-1	TRBV7-8	.	TGTGCCACCGACCTGGGGGGGAAAGCTTTCTTT	CATDLGGKAFF
.	TRBJ1-4	TRBV2	.	TGTGCCAGCAGTGAAGAGAATGAAAAACTGTTTTTT	CASSEENEKLFF
.	TRBJ1-1	TRBV6-5	TRBD1	TGTGCCAGCAGTTACAAACCAGGGGGGCTCCTCGAAGCTTTCTTT	CASSYKPGGLLEAFF
.	TRBJ1-1	TRBV6-5	.	TGTGCCAGCAGTTACTCGGCAGGATACTCGATAGCTTTCTTT	CASSYSAGYSIAFF
.	TRBJ2-3	TRBV7-9	TRBD1	TGTGCCAGCAGCTGGGGGACAGGGCCCACAGATACGCAGTATTTT	CASSWGTGPTDTQYF
.	TRBJ1-1	TRBV5-8	.	TGTGCCAGCAGCTTGGGCTTCCGGCGGGGAGCTTTCTTT	CASSLGFRRGAFF
once	TRBJ2-5	TRBV19	TRBD1	TGTGCCAGTAGAGACAGGGGGACAGTAGGAGAGACCCAGTACTTC	CASRDRGTVGETQYF
once	TRBJ1-1	TRBV7-8	.	TGTGCCAGCAGCCCACAGGGAAACACTGAAGCTTTCTTT	CASSPQGNTEAFF
.	TRBJ1-1	TRBV7-6	.	TGTGCCAGCAGCTTAAACAGCAACACTGAAGCTTTCTTT	CASSLNSNTEAFF
.	TRBJ1-6	TRBV5-5	.	TGTGCCAGCAGACAACAGGCCTCACCCCTCCACTTT	CASRQQASPLHF
.	TRBJ1-5	TRBV28	TRBD1	TGTGCCAGCAGTGGGACAGGGGGCAATCAGCCCCAGCATTTT	CASSGTGGNQPQHF
.	TRBJ2-7	TRBV11-3	TRBD1	TGTGCCAGCAGCTTACGACAGGGCTACGAGCAGTACTTC	CASSLRQGYEQYF
.	TRBJ2-1	TRBV18	TRBD2	TGTGCCAGCTCACCAGGGACTAGCGGGGGGGCGGCTTACAATGAGCAGTTCTTC	CASSPGTSGGAAYNEQFF
once	TRBJ2-4	TRBV4-2	TRBD2	TGTGCCAGCAGCCTTCCTTATGGGGCCCCTAGCGGGGGAAACATTCAGTACTTC	CASSLPYGAPSGGNIQYF
.	TRBJ2-5	TRBV7-9	.	TGTGCCAGCAGCTACGATCAAGAGACCCAGTACTTC	CASSYDQETQYF
.	TRBJ1-2	TRBV5-1	.	TGCGCCAGCACCCTCGGGGGGGCGCAGGACTATGGCTACACCTTC	CASTLGGAQDYGYTF
few	TRBJ1-2	TRBV19	.	TGTGCCAGTACCTCCCTGTTACAGGGTAGTGGCTACACCTTC	CASTSLLQGSGYTF
.	TRBJ1-1	TRBV19	.	TGTGCCAGTAGTCGCGTGTTCGCTGAAGCTTTCTTT	CASSRVFAEAFF
.	TRBJ2-5	TRBV5-4	.	TGTGCCAGCAGCCTGGGACAAACCCAAGAGACCCAGTACTTC	CASSLGQTQETQYF
.	TRBJ1-4	TRBV5-6	.	TGTGCCAGCAGCTTGAGCGGGGGTTCCCATAATGAAAAACTGTTTTTT	CASSLSGGSHNEKLFF
.	TRBJ1-2	TRBV6-5	TRBD1	TGTGCCAGCAGTGCACAGGGGAGCTATGGCTACACCTTC	CASSAQGSYGYTF
.	TRBJ1-4	TRBV4-2	.	TGTGCCAGCAGCCAAGAGTTACGGCGAGAGGATGAAAAACTGTTTTTT	CASSQELRREDEKLFF
.	TRBJ1-6	TRBV11-2	TRBD1	TGTGCCAGCAGCTCCTGGACAGGCGGCAATTCACCCCTCCACTTT	CASSSWTGGNSPLHF
.	TRBJ2-3	TRBV11-2	.	TGTGCCAGCAGCTTAGGCCCTTGGGGGCTGCCTAGCACAGATACGCAGTATTTT	CASSLGPWGLPSTDTQYF